The 27 T cell receptor beta chains listed next were all sequenced from one sample in a study of blood T cell repertoires in COVID-19. Generated by immunoSEQ multiplex PCR, the TCRdb table keeps only in-frame clones and is missing some. The table records about 200,000 clones, less than 85% of them present only once. Material for sequencing was PBMCs or T cells enriched from blood (not recorded which). The receptors here all came from a woman between 55 and 75 years old with acute COVID-19.

The chain links TRBV19 to TRBJ2-1; TRBD1 might be the D (5 bases). Trimming took 5 bases from V and 8 from J, leaving 13 bases between them. The CDR3 spans 13 residues. Looked up from germline, CDR1 is LNHDA and CDR2 is SQIVND (reference sequence). The CDR3 is CASSQGYADEQFF. DNA for the CDR3: TGTGCCAGTAGTCAGGGCTACGCCGATGAGCAGTTCTTC.

The chain has TRBV6-2 or TRBV6-3 and TRBJ1-5, with D maybe TRBD1 (5 bases). Trimming cost V 6 bases and J 1 base, with 19 bases left between them. CDR3 length: 17 residues. CDR1 and CDR2 (germline): MNHEY, SVGEGT. The CDR3 coding sequence is TGTGCCAGCAGCTCAGGTGTCACAGGTCCAAGCAATCAGCCCCAGCATTTT. It is translated as CASSSGVTGPSNQPQHF.

V gene TRBV29-1 combines with J gene TRBJ2-3; the D is unclear. V lost 7 bases and J 9 bases, leaving 20 bases between the germline ends. This CDR3 is 13 amino acids long. Germline V gene data show CDR1 as SQVTM and CDR2 as ANQGSEA. The CDR3 reads CSGRTILLETQYF. The CDR3 bases are TGCAGCGGCCGAACTATCCTCCTGGAGACGCAGTATTTT.

The chain has TRBV7-9 and TRBJ2-3; TRBD1 matches at 7 bases. The V and J ends lost 3 bases and 7 bases, in that order; junction bases with no gene match: 10. Germline V CDR1 and CDR2: SEHNR, FQNEAQ (reference sequence). The CDR3 is made up of 15 amino acids. DNA of the CDR3: TGTGCCAGCAGCTTTCCGACAGGGATGGTGAATACGCAGTATTTT. Amino acids: CASSFPTGMVNTQYF.

The V gene is TRBV19, the J gene TRBJ2-2, with 8 nucleotides matching TRBD1. The germline V gene encodes CDR1 LNHDA and CDR2 SQIVND (reference sequence). This CDR3 has 17 residues. Germline trimming cut 10 bases from V and 0 bases from J; bases unmatched to any gene: 13. The CDR3 region has the DNA TGTGCCATCTTCCTTAGGGGACAGGACTCGAACACCGGGGAGCTGTTTTTT. It codes for CAIFLRGQDSNTGELFF.

This rearrangement joins TRBV7-2 to TRBJ2-5, with 10 nucleotides matching TRBD1. V shed 6 bases and J 4 bases; nucleotides not matched to a gene: 11. The length of the CDR3 is 16 residues. Germline assignment: CDR1 SGHTA and CDR2 FQGNSA. The CDR3: CASSHGDRGEGETQYF. As DNA, the CDR3 is TGTGCCAGCAGTCACGGGGACAGGGGAGAGGGAGAGACCCAGTACTTC.

CDR3 sequence reads: CASSLGSSDTGELFF. The CDR3 coding sequence is TGCGCCAGCAGCTTGGGAAGTTCGGACACCGGGGAGCTGTTTTTT. The rearrangement links TRBV5-1 to TRBJ2-2; D not resolved. Trimming shortened V by 0 bases and J by 3 bases, and 9 bases separated the two germline ends. The germline CDR1 and CDR2 sequences are SGHRS and YFSETQ. The CDR3 sequence is 15 residues long.

The chain links TRBV4-2 to TRBJ2-7; TRBD2 aligns across 10 bases. The CDR3 totals 17 residues. Per the germline V gene, CDR1 is LGHNA and CDR2 is YNFKEQ. The V segment lost 1 base and the J segment 1 base; nucleotides outside the gene matches: 7. CDR3 loop: CASSQVELAGLSYEQYF. CDR3 sequence (DNA): TGTGCCAGCAGCCAAGTGGAACTAGCGGGGCTTTCCTACGAGCAGTACTTC.

The chain uses TRBV6-2 or TRBV6-3 and TRBJ2-1, with TRBD2 matching over 9 bases. Germline assignment: CDR1 MNHEY and CDR2 SVGEGT. V was pared by 4 bases and J by 6 bases, with 7 bases of the junction left unmatched. The CDR3 loop spans 15 amino acids. For the CDR3, the DNA is TGTGCCAGCAGTTTGGAAGCGGGAGGTCTCAATGAGCAGTTCTTC. Translating it yields CASSLEAGGLNEQFF.

The V and J genes are TRBV5-5 and TRBJ2-2, with 7 bases identical to TRBD1. With 3 bases clipped from V and 7 bases from J, the junction kept 15 bases outside the gene matches. Germline CDR1 reads SGHKS; CDR2 reads YYEKEE (reference sequence). The CDR3 is 17 residues long. The CDR3 loop is CASSSKNRQGGDGELFF. The CDR3 DNA sequence: TGTGCCAGCAGCTCAAAAAATCGACAGGGTGGTGACGGGGAGCTGTTTTTT.

This clone appeared once. The chain recombines TRBV6-2 or TRBV6-3 with TRBJ1-5; TRBD1 aligns across 10 bases. Germline V CDR1 and CDR2: MNHEY, SVGEGT. The V and J ends lost 0 bases and 7 bases, in that order; junction bases with no gene match: 6. The CDR3 contains 16 residues. The chain's CDR3 is CASSYSRQGAGQPQHF. The CDR3 DNA sequence: TGTGCCAGCAGTTACTCGAGACAGGGGGCAGGGCAGCCCCAGCATTTT.

The V and J genes are TRBV7-2 and TRBJ1-6; D unclear. The CDR3 is made up of 14 amino acids. In germline, CDR1 is SGHTA, CDR2 FQGNSA. V shed 3 bases and J shed 9 bases, with 12 bases lying between them. CDR3 loop: CASSFKVEGSPLHF. In nucleotides, the CDR3 is TGTGCCAGCAGCTTTAAAGTGGAGGGTTCACCCCTCCACTTT.

The chain is built from TRBV7-2 and TRBJ2-1, with 7 bases that match TRBD1. The germline V gene encodes CDR1 SGHTA and CDR2 FQGNSA. The CDR3 spans 16 residues. V shed 0 bases, J shed 0 bases, and the junction held 2 bases outside the gene matches. The CDR3 coding sequence is TGTGCCAGCAGCTTAGCCGGGACAGACTCCTACAATGAGCAGTTCTTC. Amino acids: CASSLAGTDSYNEQFF.

This clone was seen a few times. The rearrangement links TRBV28 to TRBJ1-5, with 9 bases fitting TRBD1. V was pared by 4 bases and J by 4 bases, with 14 bases of the junction left unmatched. CDR3 length equals 18 residues. Germline V gene lookup returns CDR1 MDHEN and CDR2 SYDVKM. In DNA form, the CDR3 reads TGTGCCAGCAGTTATTACGCATACAGGGGGCGTAGAAATCAGCCCCAGCATTTT. Translating gives CASSYYAYRGRRNQPQHF.

This chain connects TRBV6-1 to TRBJ1-5; TRBD1 might be the D (6 bases). The CDR3 contains 12 residues. With 6 bases removed from V and 6 bases from J, the gap between germline ends came to 9 bases. Germline V lookup: CDR1 MNHNS, CDR2 SASEGT. CDR3 residues: CASRIQGQPQHF. CDR3 sequence (DNA): TGTGCCAGCAGGATACAGGGTCAGCCCCAGCATTTT.

CDR3 nucleotide sequence: TGTGCCAGCAGTCTCCGACAGAACAATGAGCAGTTCTTC. As protein: CASSLRQNNEQFF. The chain has TRBV27 and TRBJ2-1; D might be TRBD1 (5 bases). The germline CDR1 and CDR2 sequences are MNHEY and SMNVEV (reference sequence). Trimming cost V 5 bases and J 5 bases, with 10 bases left between them. The CDR3 contains 13 residues.

The V gene is TRBV9, the J gene TRBJ1-2; weak D call: TRBD1 (6 bases). Trimming stripped 6 bases from V and 3 bases from J, with 15 bases between. The CDR3 covers 14 residues. Germline CDR1 and CDR2: SGDLS and YYNGEE. The CDR3 DNA reads as TGTGCCAGCACCCCTTGGGACACTGACTATGGCTACACCTTC. Translating it yields CASTPWDTDYGYTF. The full variable domain, rest sourced from reference TRBV9 and TRBJ1-2, is DSGVTQTPKHLITATGQRVTLRCSPRSGDLSVYWYQQSLDQGLQFLIQYYNGEERAKGNILERFSAQQFPDLHSELNLSSLELGDSALYFCASTPWDTDYGYTFGSGTRLTVV.

This clone was recorded once. The gene calls are TRBV27 and TRBJ1-1; no definite D call. The length of the CDR3 is 13 residues. V lost 2 bases to trimming and J lost 4 bases, with 8 bases between them. Germline V gene data show CDR1 as MNHEY and CDR2 as SMNVEV (reference sequence). The CDR3 nucleotides are TGTGCCAGCAGTTTAGCGCGGGGCACTGAAGCTTTCTTT. Protein: CASSLARGTEAFF.

J is TRBJ1-6 and V is TRBV27; no clear D. CDR1 MNHEY and CDR2 SMNVEV come from the germline V gene (reference sequence). CDR3 length equals 15 residues. V was pared by 7 bases and J by 6 bases, with 16 bases between. The CDR3 bases are TGTGCCAGCACCTTACGGGAGACCGTTAATTCACCCCTCCACTTT. Its translation is CASTLRETVNSPLHF.

The rearrangement joins TRBV13 to TRBJ2-3, with 11 bases that match TRBD2. This CDR3 comprises 17 residues. V shed 1 base and J 2 bases; nucleotides not matched to a gene: 5. Germline assignment: CDR1 PRHDT and CDR2 FYEKMQ (reference sequence). In DNA form, the CDR3 reads TGTGCCAGCAGCTTAGTAGGACTAGCGGGCCTCACAGATACGCAGTATTTT. Protein: CASSLVGLAGLTDTQYF.

This chain links TRBV7-7 with TRBJ2-1, with TRBD1 matching over 9 bases. This CDR3 has 17 amino acids. Per the germline V gene, CDR1 is SSHAT and CDR2 is FNYEAQ (reference sequence). J gave up 7 bases and V 6 bases, and 16 bases lay outside the gene matches. The CDR3 sequence is CASSPGAGTGKGNEQFF. DNA of the CDR3: TGTGCCAGCAGTCCCGGGGCCGGGACAGGGAAAGGTAATGAGCAGTTCTTC.

Of note for this clone: This sample also contains other DNA sequences that code for the same CDR3. J is TRBJ2-7 and V is TRBV18, with TRBD1 as a possible D gene (5 bases). CDR1 KGHSH and CDR2 LQKENI come from the germline V gene. The CDR3 length is 14 residues. V was cut by 4 bases and J by 0 bases, with 10 bases left in between. CDR3 amino acids: CASSLDSSSYEQYF. The CDR3 DNA is TGTGCCAGCTCACTAGACAGTTCCTCCTACGAGCAGTACTTC. The full variable domain, in which reference TRBV18 and TRBJ2-7 provide the parts outside the CDR3, is NAGVMQNPRHLVRRRGQEARLRCSPMKGHSHVYWYRQLPEEGLKFMVYLQKENIIDESGMPKERFSAEFPKEGPSILRIQQVVRGDSAAYFCASSLDSSSYEQYFGPGTRLTVT.

The V and J genes are TRBV7-2 and TRBJ2-3; TRBD2 aligns across 13 bases. Germline-derived CDR1 and CDR2 are SGHTA and FQGNSA. The CDR3 consists of 17 residues. V lost 3 bases and J lost 0; bases outside the gene matches: 3. CDR3 protein: CASSFGLAGASTDTQYF. CDR3 in DNA: TGTGCCAGCAGCTTTGGACTAGCGGGAGCTAGCACAGATACGCAGTATTTT.

The V call is TRBV5-1, the J call TRBJ1-4; 9 positions agree with TRBD1. CDR1 is SGHRS, CDR2 YFSETQ, per germline. Trimming took 6 bases from V and 7 from J; bases not matched to a gene: 10. This CDR3 has 15 residues. The CDR3 DNA reads as TGCGCCAGCACGAAGCACAGGGGGCGTATTGAAAAACTGTTTTTT. Its protein product is CASTKHRGRIEKLFF. Together with reference TRBV5-1 and TRBJ1-4, the CDR3 gives the full variable domain: KAGVTQTPRYLIKTRGQQVTLSCSPISGHRSVSWYQQTPGQGLQFLFEYFSETQRNKGNFPGRFSGRQFSNSRSEMNVSTLELGDSALYLCASTKHRGRIEKLFFGSGTQLSVL.

This chain links TRBV2 with TRBJ2-3; TRBD2 aligns across 9 bases. Germline CDR1 reads SNHLY; CDR2 reads FYNNEI. Trimming took 6 bases from V and 3 from J; bases not matched to a gene: 4. The CDR3 runs to 14 residues. The CDR3 region is CASRRGGGTDTQYF. In nucleotides, the CDR3 is TGTGCCAGCAGGCGGGGGGGCGGTACAGATACGCAGTATTTT.

This chain links TRBV7-2 with TRBJ2-1; TRBD2 matches 9 bases. Germline V CDR1 and CDR2: SGHTA, FQGNSA. This CDR3 comprises 15 residues. Trimming cost V 1 base and J 6 bases; bases outside gene matches: 4. The CDR3 DNA is TGTGCCAGCAGCTTAGACTGGCGGGGGGGCAATGAGCAGTTCTTC. Encoded protein: CASSLDWRGGNEQFF.

The chain's CDR3 is CASSQDWVRYGQYV. The CDR3 bases are TGTGCCAGCAGCCAAGATTGGGTCAGGTACGGGCAGTACGTC. The J gene is TRBJ2-7, the V gene TRBV3-1 (or the pseudogene TRBV3-2); no firm D call. The CDR3 runs to 14 residues. Germline CDR1 and CDR2: LGHDT and YNNKEL (reference sequence).